The rows below give T cell receptor beta chains drawn from one sample of a study of memory CD4+ T cells and cytomegalovirus serostatus. The repertoire was sequenced with immunoSEQ multiplex PCR; TCRdb's copy has only in-frame clones and lacks some. The sample carries approximately 30,000 clones, around 76% recorded once. The sequenced sample was memory CD4+ T cells from blood. Receptors originate from an adult in good health and CMV-seronegative. Some clones in this sample may be carry-over from other donors' samples. The CDR3 runs from the conserved cysteine through the conserved F or W. The D gene is left open where the match is weak. Not every row has a clone size; where given, it reads once, few, many or a size class.

cdr3_nt cdr3_aa clone_size j_call v_call d_call
TGTGCCAGCAATACCAGGGGGAGCACTGAAGCTTTCTTT CASNTRGSTEAFF . TRBJ1-1 TRBV28 TRBD1
TGCGCCAGCAGCTCGGACAGAGACTTTAACTATGGCTACACCTTC CASSSDRDFNYGYTF . TRBJ1-2 TRBV5-1 .
TGCAGCGTTGGGGGGACAAGCTCCACTAACTATGGCTACACCTTC CSVGGTSSTNYGYTF . TRBJ1-2 TRBV29-1 .
TGTGCCAGCAGCCGGGATAGCAATCAGCCCCAGCATTTT CASSRDSNQPQHF . TRBJ1-5 TRBV14 .
TGTGCCAGCAGCTTTGGACGGACCAGGACAGGGGCGGATGGCTACACCTTC CASSFGRTRTGADGYTF . TRBJ1-2 TRBV5-8 TRBD1
TGTGCCAGCAGTCTGGGGGATACGCAGTATTTT CASSLGDTQYF . TRBJ2-3 TRBV2 .
TGTGCCAGCAGTCTACACGTAGGTCGGTACACCGGGGAGCTGTTTTTT CASSLHVGRYTGELFF once TRBJ2-2 TRBV27 .
TGTGCCAGCTCATCACAGGGAAGTGGCAATCAGCCCCAGCATTTT CASSSQGSGNQPQHF . TRBJ1-5 TRBV18 .
TGTGCCAGCAGTGAAGGCAGAAATAGTGAAGCTTTCTTT CASSEGRNSEAFF . TRBJ1-1 TRBV2 .
TGTGCCAGCAGCTTAAGTCGTGGCAGAAAATTGAACACTGAAGCTTTCTTT CASSLSRGRKLNTEAFF . TRBJ1-1 TRBV7-9 .
TGTGCCAGCAGTTTCGGCAGGACAGATACGCAGTATTTT CASSFGRTDTQYF . TRBJ2-3 TRBV27 .
TGTGCTAGCAGCTTAACGGGGCCTAACACCGGGGAGCTGTTTTTT CASSLTGPNTGELFF once TRBJ2-2 TRBV7-7 .
TGTGCCAGCAGCTTGGACAGGGATAATGGCTACACCTTC CASSLDRDNGYTF few TRBJ1-2 TRBV5-6 .
TGTGCCAGCAAGGTTTCCAAAGAGACCCAGTACTTC CASKVSKETQYF . TRBJ2-5 TRBV6-1 .
TGTGCCTGGAGTGTCCTGACAGGGTCTAATTCACCCCTCCACTTT CAWSVLTGSNSPLHF . TRBJ1-6 TRBV30 TRBD1
TGCGCCAGCAGCCGACCGGGAGGCCCTCCCTACGAGCAGTACTTC CASSRPGGPPYEQYF . TRBJ2-7 TRBV4-1 TRBD2
TGTGCCAGCAGTGAAAGACAGGGGGCTGGTACAGATACGCAGTATTTT CASSERQGAGTDTQYF few TRBJ2-3 TRBV6-1 TRBD1
TGTGCCAGCCGAGGACAGGGAGGGCAAGAGACCCAGTACTTC CASRGQGGQETQYF . TRBJ2-5 TRBV5-4 .
TGTGCCAGCAGTGAGGAACAGAGCTATGGCTACACCTTC CASSEEQSYGYTF . TRBJ1-2 TRBV2 .
TGTGCCAGCAGCTTCTCGACAGATATGAACACTGAAGCTTTCTTT CASSFSTDMNTEAFF few TRBJ1-1 TRBV7-8 .
TGTGCCAGTAGTGCTACTTTGCCGGGACAGGGATTAAAGAACACTGAAGCTTTCTTT CASSATLPGQGLKNTEAFF . TRBJ1-1 TRBV19 TRBD1
TGCGCCAGCAGCCAAGATCCCGGGATTGGTAGCGGCTACACCTTC CASSQDPGIGSGYTF . TRBJ1-2 TRBV4-1 .
TGTGCCAGCAGAGACGGGATGGGGGGAAACACCATATATTTT CASRDGMGGNTIYF . TRBJ1-3 TRBV6-6 .
TGCGCCAGCAGCCAAGATCCCGATTCAGGAAACACCATATATTTT CASSQDPDSGNTIYF few TRBJ1-3 TRBV4-1 .
TGTGCCAGCGCGCACGGCGCTAATCAGCCCCAGCATTTT CASAHGANQPQHF . TRBJ1-5 TRBV6-6 .
TGTGCCAGCAGCTTAATAGCCGGCCGGCAAAACACTGAAGCTTTCTTT CASSLIAGRQNTEAFF once TRBJ1-1 TRBV7-8 .
TGTGCCAGCAGCTTAGATACGGGGGGACTCTACAATGAGCAGTTCTTC CASSLDTGGLYNEQFF once TRBJ2-1 TRBV11-2 TRBD2
TGTGCCAGCAGCCTGGGCCTTACCTCTGGGGCCAACGTCCTGACTTTC CASSLGLTSGANVLTF once TRBJ2-6 TRBV6-6 .
TGTGCCAGCAGTTCAGACAGGGTCAGCGGGGAGCTGTTTTTT CASSSDRVSGELFF . TRBJ2-2 TRBV28 TRBD1
TGTGCCAGCAGCTTGCAGGCAGGGTATGGCTACACCTTC CASSLQAGYGYTF . TRBJ1-2 TRBV5-6 .
TGTGCCAGTAGTATGGGTCAATACCCCAATCAGCCCCAGCATTTT CASSMGQYPNQPQHF . TRBJ1-5 TRBV19 .
TGCAGCGTTGCCGGGTTCTCCTACGAGCAGTACTTC CSVAGFSYEQYF . TRBJ2-7 TRBV29-1 .
TGTGCCAGCAGCCAAGACCTGGGACTCGTCTACGAGCAGTACTTC CASSQDLGLVYEQYF . TRBJ2-7 TRBV4-2 .
TGTGCCTGGAGCGCGGATAGCAATCAGCCCCAGCATTTT CAWSADSNQPQHF few TRBJ1-5 TRBV30 .
TGTGCCAGCATTCTCGGGGACAGGAGGAATTCACCCCTCCACTTT CASILGDRRNSPLHF few TRBJ1-6 TRBV28 TRBD1
TGTGCCAGCAGCTTGGCGTCGGACAGGAGAGGGGAAAAACTGTTTTTT CASSLASDRRGEKLFF . TRBJ1-4 TRBV5-6 TRBD1
TGTGCCAGCAGTCTCCGGTTAGGTGAAGCTTTCTTT CASSLRLGEAFF . TRBJ1-1 TRBV6-5 .
TGCGCCAGCAGCTACACCCTTGGGGACAGCTACGAGCAGTACTTC CASSYTLGDSYEQYF . TRBJ2-7 TRBV4-3 TRBD1
TGTGCCTGGGGAGTCTTCATCTCGACAGGGGCGGGGGAGCTGTTTTTT CAWGVFISTGAGELFF few TRBJ2-2 TRBV30 TRBD1
TGTGCCTGGAGCTCGACAGGGGGCAATGGCTACACCTTC CAWSSTGGNGYTF . TRBJ1-2 TRBV30 TRBD1
TGTGCCAGCAGACCACCCTTATCGGTTAACAGGGTGGGCGAGCAGTACTTC CASRPPLSVNRVGEQYF few TRBJ2-7 TRBV27 .
TGTGCCAGCAGCTTTAACAGGGACAATTCACCCCTCCACTTT CASSFNRDNSPLHF . TRBJ1-6 TRBV5-4 .
TGTGCCAGCAGGTTCCCAACCGAGGGAAGGGGCTACACCTTC CASRFPTEGRGYTF . TRBJ1-2 TRBV7-2 .
TGTGCCTGGAGTGTAGGTGCCGGAAACACCATATATTTT CAWSVGAGNTIYF . TRBJ1-3 TRBV30 .
TGTGCCAGCAGGGCCCCATCAGGGTACACTGAAGCTTTCTTT CASRAPSGYTEAFF . TRBJ1-1 TRBV6-5 .
TGTGCCAGTAGTTCGCAGATCTCTGGAAACACCATATATTTT CASSSQISGNTIYF . TRBJ1-3 TRBV19 .
TGTGCCAGCAGGAAGACCTTCACGGGGCACTATGGCTACACCTTC CASRKTFTGHYGYTF . TRBJ1-2 TRBV6-5 .
TGTGCCAGCAGCCGCGGACAGGGTGGTGATACGCAGTATTTT CASSRGQGGDTQYF . TRBJ2-3 TRBV4-2 TRBD1
TGTGCCAGCAGCAACTCCCAGGGCCCTAGCTCCTACAATGAGCAGTTCTTC CASSNSQGPSSYNEQFF . TRBJ2-1 TRBV5-4 .
TGTGCCAGCAGGCCGACAGGGGGCACAGATACGCAGTATTTT CASRPTGGTDTQYF . TRBJ2-3 TRBV27 TRBD1
TGTGCCAGCAGCTCTCAAGCGGAACCAAGCACAGATACGCAGTATTTT CASSSQAEPSTDTQYF . TRBJ2-3 TRBV11-2 .
TGTGCCAGCAGTGAATCGGGACTAGCACGCTACGAGCAGTACTTC CASSESGLARYEQYF . TRBJ2-7 TRBV25-1 TRBD2